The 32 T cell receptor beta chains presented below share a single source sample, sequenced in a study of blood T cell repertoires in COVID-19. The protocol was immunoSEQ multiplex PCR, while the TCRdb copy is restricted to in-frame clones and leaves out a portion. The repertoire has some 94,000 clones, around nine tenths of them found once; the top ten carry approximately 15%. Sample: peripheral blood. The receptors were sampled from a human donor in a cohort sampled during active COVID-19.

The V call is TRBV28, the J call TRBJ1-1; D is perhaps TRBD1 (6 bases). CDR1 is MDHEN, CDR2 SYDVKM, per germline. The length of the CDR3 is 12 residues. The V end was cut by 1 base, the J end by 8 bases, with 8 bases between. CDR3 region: CASSLFGQEAFF. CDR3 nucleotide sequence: TGTGCCAGCAGTTTATTTGGACAGGAAGCTTTCTTT.

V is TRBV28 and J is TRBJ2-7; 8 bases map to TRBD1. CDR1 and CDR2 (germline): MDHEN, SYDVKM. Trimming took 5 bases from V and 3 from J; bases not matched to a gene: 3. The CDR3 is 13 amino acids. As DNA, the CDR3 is TGTGCCAGCAGTCTAGGACAGGGCTACGAGCAGTACTTC. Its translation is CASSLGQGYEQYF. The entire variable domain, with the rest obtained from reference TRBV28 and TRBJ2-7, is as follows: DVKVTQSSRYLVKRTGEKVFLECVQDMDHENMFWYRQDPGLGLRLIYFSYDVKMKEKGDIPEGYSVSREKKERFSLILESASTNQTSMYLCASSLGQGYEQYFGPGTRLTVT.

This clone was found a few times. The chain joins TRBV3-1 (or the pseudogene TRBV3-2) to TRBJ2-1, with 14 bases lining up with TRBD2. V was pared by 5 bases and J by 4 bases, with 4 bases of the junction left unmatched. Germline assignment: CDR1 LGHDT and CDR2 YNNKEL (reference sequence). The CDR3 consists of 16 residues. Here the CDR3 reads CASSKGLAGVYNEQFF. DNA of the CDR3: TGTGCCAGCAGCAAGGGACTAGCGGGGGTTTACAATGAGCAGTTCTTC.

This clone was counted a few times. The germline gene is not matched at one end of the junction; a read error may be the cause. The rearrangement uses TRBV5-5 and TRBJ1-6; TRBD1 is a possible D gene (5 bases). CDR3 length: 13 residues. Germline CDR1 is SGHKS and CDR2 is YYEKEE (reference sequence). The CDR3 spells CASSSRDNSPLHF. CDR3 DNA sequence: TGTGCCAGCAGCTCCAGGGATAACTCACCCCTCCACTTT.

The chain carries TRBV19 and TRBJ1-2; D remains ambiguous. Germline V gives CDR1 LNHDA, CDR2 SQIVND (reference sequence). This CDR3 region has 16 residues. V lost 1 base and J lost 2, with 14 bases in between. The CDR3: CASSIGRDRRNYGYTF. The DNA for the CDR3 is TGTGCCAGTAGTATAGGACGGGATAGGCGCAACTATGGCTACACCTTC.

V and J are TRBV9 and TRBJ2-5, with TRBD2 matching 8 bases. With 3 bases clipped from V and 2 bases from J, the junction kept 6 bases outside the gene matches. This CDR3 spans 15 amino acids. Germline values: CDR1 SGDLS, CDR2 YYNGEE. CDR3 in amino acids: CASSAELADQETQYF. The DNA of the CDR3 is TGTGCCAGCAGCGCCGAACTAGCGGATCAAGAGACCCAGTACTTC.

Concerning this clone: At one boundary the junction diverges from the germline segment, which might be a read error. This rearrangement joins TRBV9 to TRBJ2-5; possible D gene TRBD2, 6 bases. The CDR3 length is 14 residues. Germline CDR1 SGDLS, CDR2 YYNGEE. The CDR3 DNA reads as TGTGCCAGCAGCGTAGGGACTACCCTAGAGGCCCAGTACTTC. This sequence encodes CASSVGTTLEAQYF. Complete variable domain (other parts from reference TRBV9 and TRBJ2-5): DSGVTQTPKHLITATGQRVTLRCSPRSGDLSVYWYQQSLDQGLQFLIQYYNGEERAKGNILERFSAQQFPDLHSELNLSSLELGDSALYFCASSVGTTLEAQYFGPGTRLLVL.

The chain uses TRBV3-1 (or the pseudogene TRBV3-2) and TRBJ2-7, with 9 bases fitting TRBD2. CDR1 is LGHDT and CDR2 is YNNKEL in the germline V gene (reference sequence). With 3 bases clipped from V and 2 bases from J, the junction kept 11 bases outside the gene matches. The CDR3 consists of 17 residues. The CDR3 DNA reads TGTGCCAGCAGCCATGACATTAGCGGGGGACCCACCTACGAGCAGTACTTC. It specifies CASSHDISGGPTYEQYF.

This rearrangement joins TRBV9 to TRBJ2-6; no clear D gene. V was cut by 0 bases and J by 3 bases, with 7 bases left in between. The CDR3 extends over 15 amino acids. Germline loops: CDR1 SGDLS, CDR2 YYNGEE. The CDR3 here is CASSVADYGANVLTF. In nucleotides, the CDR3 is TGTGCCAGCAGCGTAGCAGATTATGGGGCCAACGTCCTGACTTTC.

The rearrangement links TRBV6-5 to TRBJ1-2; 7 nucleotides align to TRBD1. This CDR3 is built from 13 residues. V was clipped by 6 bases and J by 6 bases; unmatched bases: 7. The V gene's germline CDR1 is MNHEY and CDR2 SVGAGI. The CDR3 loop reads CASRSQGENGYTF. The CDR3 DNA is TGTGCCAGCAGATCGCAGGGGGAAAATGGCTACACCTTC.

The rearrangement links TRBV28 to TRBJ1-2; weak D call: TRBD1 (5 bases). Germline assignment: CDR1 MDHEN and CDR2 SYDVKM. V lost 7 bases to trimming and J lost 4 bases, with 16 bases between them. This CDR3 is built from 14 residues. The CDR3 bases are TGTGCCAGCAAAATACCCGGGACTCTCTATGGCTACACCTTC. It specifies CASKIPGTLYGYTF.

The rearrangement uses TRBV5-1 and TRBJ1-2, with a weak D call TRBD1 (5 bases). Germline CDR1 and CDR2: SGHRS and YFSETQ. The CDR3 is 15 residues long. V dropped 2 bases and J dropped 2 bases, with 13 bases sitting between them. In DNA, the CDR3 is TGCGCCAGCAGCTTTGCGCAAGGGGCGAACTATGGCTACACCTTC. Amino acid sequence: CASSFAQGANYGYTF.

Written as DNA, the CDR3 is TGTGCCAGCAGTTACTCAGGGGTTGGGGCCAACGTCCTGACTTTC. Translating it yields CASSYSGVGANVLTF. The rearrangement uses TRBV6-5 and TRBJ2-6; maybe TRBD1 (5 bases). Germline V gives CDR1 MNHEY, CDR2 SVGAGI. V lost 0 bases and J 3 bases, leaving 6 bases between the germline ends. This CDR3 comprises 15 residues.

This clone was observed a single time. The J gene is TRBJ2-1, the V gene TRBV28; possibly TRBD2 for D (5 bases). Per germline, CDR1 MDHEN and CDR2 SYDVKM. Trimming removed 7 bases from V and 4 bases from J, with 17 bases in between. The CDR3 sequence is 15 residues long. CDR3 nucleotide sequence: TGTGCCAGCAACCCATCCTGGGAGAATTACAATGAGCAGTTCTTC. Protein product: CASNPSWENYNEQFF.

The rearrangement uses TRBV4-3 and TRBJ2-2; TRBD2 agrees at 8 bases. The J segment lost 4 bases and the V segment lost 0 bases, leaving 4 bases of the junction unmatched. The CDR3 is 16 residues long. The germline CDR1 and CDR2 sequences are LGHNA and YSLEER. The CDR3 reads CASSQEAGGTTGELFF. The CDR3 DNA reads TGCGCCAGCAGCCAAGAGGCGGGAGGTACCACCGGGGAGCTGTTTTTT.

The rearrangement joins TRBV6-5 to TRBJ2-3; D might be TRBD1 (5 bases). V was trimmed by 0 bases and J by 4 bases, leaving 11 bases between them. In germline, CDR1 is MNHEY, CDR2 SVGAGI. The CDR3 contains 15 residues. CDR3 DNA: TGTGCCAGCAGTTACTCGTGGCAGGGCGCAGATACGCAGTATTTT. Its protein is CASSYSWQGADTQYF.

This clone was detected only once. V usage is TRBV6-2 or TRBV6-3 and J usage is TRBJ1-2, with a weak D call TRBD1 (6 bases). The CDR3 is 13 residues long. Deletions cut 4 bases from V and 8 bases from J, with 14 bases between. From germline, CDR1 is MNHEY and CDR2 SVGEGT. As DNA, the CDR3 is TGTGCCAGCAGTTCACAGGGAATTGGAGGCTACACCTTC. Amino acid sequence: CASSSQGIGGYTF.

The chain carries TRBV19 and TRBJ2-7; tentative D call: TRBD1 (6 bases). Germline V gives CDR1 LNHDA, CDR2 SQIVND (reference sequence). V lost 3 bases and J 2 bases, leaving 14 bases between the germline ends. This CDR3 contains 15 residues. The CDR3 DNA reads TGTGCCAGTAGTATTCGGGACACGACCGCCTACGAGCAGTACTTC. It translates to CASSIRDTTAYEQYF. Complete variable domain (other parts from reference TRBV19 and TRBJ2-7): DGGITQSPKYLFRKEGQNVTLSCEQNLNHDAMYWYRQDPGQGLRLIYYSQIVNDFQKGDIAEGYSVSREKKESFPLTVTSAQKNPTAFYLCASSIRDTTAYEQYFGPGTRLTVT.

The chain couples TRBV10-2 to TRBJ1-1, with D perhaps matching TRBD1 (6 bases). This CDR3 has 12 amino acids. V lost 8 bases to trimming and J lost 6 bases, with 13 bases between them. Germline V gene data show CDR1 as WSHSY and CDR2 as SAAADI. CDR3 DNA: TGCGCCAGCTATAACAGGGCGGCTGAAGCTTTCTTT. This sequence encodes CASYNRAAEAFF.

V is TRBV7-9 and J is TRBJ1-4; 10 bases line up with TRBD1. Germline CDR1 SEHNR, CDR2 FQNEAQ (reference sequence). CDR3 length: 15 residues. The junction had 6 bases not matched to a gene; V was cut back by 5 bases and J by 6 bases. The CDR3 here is CASSQPGQGYEKLFF. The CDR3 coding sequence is TGTGCCAGCAGCCAACCGGGACAGGGGTATGAAAAACTGTTTTTT.

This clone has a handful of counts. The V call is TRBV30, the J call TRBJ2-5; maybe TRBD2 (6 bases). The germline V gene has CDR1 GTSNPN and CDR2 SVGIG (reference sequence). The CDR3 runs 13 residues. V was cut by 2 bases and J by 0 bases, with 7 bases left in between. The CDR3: CAWSWRDQETQYF. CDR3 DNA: TGTGCCTGGAGTTGGAGGGACCAAGAGACCCAGTACTTC.

CDR3: CASSLAPSRGPGELFF. The DNA for the CDR3 is TGTGCCAGCAGCTTAGCGCCTAGCAGGGGGCCCGGGGAGCTGTTTTTT. This chain links TRBV7-2 with TRBJ2-2, with 8 bases matching TRBD1. The CDR3 runs 16 residues. In germline, CDR1 is SGHTA, CDR2 FQGNSA. V lost 0 bases to trimming and J lost 6 bases; unmatched junction nucleotides: 6. The variable domain in full, with the rest retrieved from reference TRBV7-2 and TRBJ2-2, is GAGVSQSPSNKVTEKGKDVELRCDPISGHTALYWYRQSLGQGLEFLIYFQGNSAPDKSGLPSDRFSAERTGGSVSTLTIQRTQQEDSAVYLCASSLAPSRGPGELFFGEGSRLTVL.

The CDR3 DNA reads TGTGCCAGCAGCTTAGAACGAGCGGGAGTAAGCGAGCAGTACTTC. It encodes CASSLERAGVSEQYF. The V gene is TRBV7-2, the J gene TRBJ2-7; TRBD2 matches at 8 bases. The CDR3 runs to 15 residues. With V trimmed by 1 base and J by 6 bases, 8 bases remained unmatched. Germline lookup yields CDR1 SGHTA and CDR2 FQGNSA.

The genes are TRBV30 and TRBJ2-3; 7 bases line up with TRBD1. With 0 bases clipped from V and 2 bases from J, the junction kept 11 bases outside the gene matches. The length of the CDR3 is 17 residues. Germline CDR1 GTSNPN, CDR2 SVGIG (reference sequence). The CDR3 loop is CAWSVMGTASSTDTQYF. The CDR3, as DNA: TGTGCCTGGAGTGTAATGGGGACAGCCTCCTCCACAGATACGCAGTATTTT.

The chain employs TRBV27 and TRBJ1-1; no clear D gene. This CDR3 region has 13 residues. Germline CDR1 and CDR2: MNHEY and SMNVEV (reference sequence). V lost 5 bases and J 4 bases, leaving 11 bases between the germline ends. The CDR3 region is CASSPDFRTEAFF. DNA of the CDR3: TGTGCCAGCAGTCCAGATTTTCGCACTGAAGCTTTCTTT.

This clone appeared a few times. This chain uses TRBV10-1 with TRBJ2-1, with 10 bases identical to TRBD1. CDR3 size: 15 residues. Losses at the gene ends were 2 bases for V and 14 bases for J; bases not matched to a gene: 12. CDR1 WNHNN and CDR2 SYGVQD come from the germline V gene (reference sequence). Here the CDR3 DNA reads TGCGCCAGCAGTGAGGGGGGGACAGGGGACCACCCCGAGTTCTTC. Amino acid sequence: CASSEGGTGDHPEFF.

The CDR3 protein is CASSFTPNRGEKLFF. The CDR3 nucleotides are TGTGCCAGCAGTTTTACCCCGAATAGGGGTGAAAAACTGTTTTTT. The V call is TRBV2, the J call TRBJ1-4, with D tentatively TRBD1 (5 bases). This CDR3 has 15 amino acids. Per the germline V gene, CDR1 is SNHLY and CDR2 is FYNNEI. The V gene lost 5 bases and the J gene lost 7 bases, with 17 bases spanning the gap.

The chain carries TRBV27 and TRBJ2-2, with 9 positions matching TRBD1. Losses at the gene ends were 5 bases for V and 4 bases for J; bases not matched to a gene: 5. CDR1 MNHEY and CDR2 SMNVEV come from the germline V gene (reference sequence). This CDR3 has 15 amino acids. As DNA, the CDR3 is TGTGCCAGCAGTCACTCGACAGGGGGCACCGGGGAGCTGTTTTTT. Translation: CASSHSTGGTGELFF.

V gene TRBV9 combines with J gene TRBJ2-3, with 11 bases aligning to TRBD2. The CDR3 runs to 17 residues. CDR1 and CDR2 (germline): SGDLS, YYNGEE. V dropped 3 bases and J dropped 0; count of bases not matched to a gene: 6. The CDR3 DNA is TGTGCCAGCAGCGCTAGCGGGGGGCATACTAGCACAGATACGCAGTATTTT. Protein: CASSASGGHTSTDTQYF.

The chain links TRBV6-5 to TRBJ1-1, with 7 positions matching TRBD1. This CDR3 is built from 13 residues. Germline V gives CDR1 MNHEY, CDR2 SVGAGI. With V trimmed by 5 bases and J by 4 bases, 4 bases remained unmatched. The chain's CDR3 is CASSKTGVTEAFF. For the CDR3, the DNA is TGTGCCAGCAGTAAAACAGGGGTCACTGAAGCTTTCTTT.

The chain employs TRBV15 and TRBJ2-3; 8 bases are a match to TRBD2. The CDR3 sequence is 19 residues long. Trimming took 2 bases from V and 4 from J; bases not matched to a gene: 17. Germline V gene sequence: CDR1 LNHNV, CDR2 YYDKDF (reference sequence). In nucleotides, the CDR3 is TGTGCCACCAGCAGAACTCGGGGGGGGACTCGGAGAGGAGCAGATACGCAGTATTTT. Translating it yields CATSRTRGGTRRGADTQYF.

The CDR3 sequence: CASSDSGRPAGWETQYF. DNA for the CDR3: TGTGCCAGTAGCGATAGCGGGAGGCCCGCCGGGTGGGAGACCCAGTACTTC. J is TRBJ2-5 and V is TRBV19; TRBD2 matches 10 bases. Trimming at V came to 6 bases and at J to 5 bases, leaving 15 bases not matched to a gene. This CDR3 region has 17 residues. CDR1 and CDR2 (germline): LNHDA, SQIVND (reference sequence).